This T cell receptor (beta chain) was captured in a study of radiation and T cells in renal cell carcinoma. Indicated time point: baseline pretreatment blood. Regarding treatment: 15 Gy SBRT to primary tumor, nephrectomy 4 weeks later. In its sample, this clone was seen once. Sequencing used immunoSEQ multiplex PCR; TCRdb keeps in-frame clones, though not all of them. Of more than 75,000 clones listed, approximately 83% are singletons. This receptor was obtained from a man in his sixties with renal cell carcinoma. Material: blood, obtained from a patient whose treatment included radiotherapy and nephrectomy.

The CDR3 DNA sequence: TGTGCCAGCAGCCCCCGGACTAGCCCCACCCTCAATGAGCAGTTCTTC. It is translated as CASSPRTSPTLNEQFF. The rearrangement links TRBV7-9 to TRBJ2-1; 8 bases map to TRBD2. V dropped 5 bases and J dropped 6; count of bases not matched to a gene: 12. The germline CDR1 and CDR2 sequences are SEHNR and FQNEAQ (reference sequence). CDR3 length equals 16 residues. The whole variable domain, remainder taken from reference TRBV7-9 and TRBJ2-1, is DTGVSQNPRHKITKRGQNVTFRCDPISEHNRLYWYRQTLGQGPEFLTYFQNEAQLEKSRLLSDRFSAERPKGSFSTLEIQRTEQGDSAMYLCASSPRTSPTLNEQFFGPGTRLTVL.